These T cell receptor beta chains were read from a single sample in a study of post-analysis software for immune sequencing data. TCRdb reprocessed the PCR reads with MiXCR, giving one entry per CDR3 protein. The table lists fewer than 600,000 distinct CDR3 sequences, approximately 45% of them singletons. The material sequenced was blood. Receptors originate from a girl aged 10 to 17 with multiple sclerosis. Each CDR3 is given with its conserved first and last residue.

>TRBV20-1|TRBJ1-2
CSARALRRNYGYTF
>TRBV7-9|TRBJ2-7
CASSLRDYEQYF
>TRBV2|TRBJ1-2
CASRSPGDGYTF
>TRBV7-3|TRBJ2-7
CASSTGTSPEQYF
>TRBV20-1|TRBJ2-1
CSARDGKAGGVYEQFF
>TRBV4-1|TRBJ2-7
CASSQDMYGTETRYF
>TRBV20-1|TRBJ2-5
CSARASGRALPETQYF
>TRBV6-5|TRBJ2-1
CASSYVSGVLGNEQFF
>TRBV5-1|TRBJ2-6
CASSWTPGPGANVLTF
>TRBV20-1|-
CSAPDNSYEQYF
>TRBV7-2|TRBJ2-1
CASSLSHSGRSSEQFF
>TRBV24-1|TRBJ2-7
CATSDGSHDPQYF
>TRBV28|TRBJ2-4
CASSYGRKQYF
>TRBV3-1|TRBJ2-7
CASSQVGGRIEQYF
>TRBV28|TRBJ2-1
CASSIGHEQFF
>TRBV7-3|TRBJ1-6
CASSLDRGGNSPLHF
>TRBV7-9|TRBJ2-1
CASSSVGGGDEQFF
>TRBV15|TRBJ2-5
CATSREGGWETQYF
>TRBV4-3|TRBJ2-1
CASSQDPGWHEQFF
>TRBV5-1|TRBJ2-5
CASSLAGPETQYF
>TRBV7-2|TRBJ2-1
CASSLRLAGVGQFF
>TRBV20-1|TRBJ1-4
CSVVLSNEKLFF
>TRBV20-1|TRBJ2-1
CSARQGALNEQFF
>TRBV27|TRBJ1-1
CASRPTGGTEAFF
>TRBV12-3/TRBV12-4|TRBJ1-6
CASRAGFQGSPLHF
>TRBV6-5|TRBJ1-1
CASSDTTGGRTEAFF
>TRBV6-5|TRBJ2-1
CASSQNNEQFF
>TRBV29-1|TRBJ2-5
CSVDDSQETQYF
>TRBV4-1|TRBJ2-7
CASSLSQGQSYEQYF
>TRBV11-2|-
CASSFGGQGTQYF
>TRBV24-1|TRBJ2-5
CATSGPAADNEQYF
>TRBV12-3/TRBV12-4|TRBJ2-7
CASSSQWDNEQYF
>TRBV10-3|TRBJ2-1
CAISEKREGLNNEQFF
>TRBV20-1|TRBJ2-5
CSASSKRTQYF
>TRBV12-3/TRBV12-4|TRBJ2-3
CASSSAGTSGSSTDTQYF
>TRBV20-1|TRBJ2-5
CSARVWASSQETQYF
>TRBV14|TRBJ2-7
CASSPEGQGQDYEQYF
>TRBV12-3/TRBV12-4|TRBJ2-3
CASRLLDPTDTQYF
>TRBV5-1|TRBJ2-1
CASSLNPSGSNNEQFF
>TRBV7-9|TRBJ1-2
CASSLGDSTFYGYTF
>TRBV12-3/TRBV12-4|TRBJ2-1
CASSSAGSTNEQFF
>TRBV20-1|TRBJ2-5
CSAGARTSRKETQYF
>TRBV4-2|TRBJ2-1
CASSPRLAGGDEQFF
>TRBV9|TRBJ1-1
CASKPDSMNTEAFF
>TRBV2|TRBJ1-6
CASNRAQGGSPLHF
>TRBV2|TRBJ2-7
CASRGLAGAYEQYF
>TRBV9|TRBJ1-1
CASSEIRDNNEAFF
>TRBV6-1|TRBJ2-3
CASSAREGASTDTQYF
>TRBV12-5|TRBJ2-7
CASGIAHRGPSYEQYF
>TRBV28|TRBJ2-7
CASSLQNTFYEQYF
>TRBV11-1|TRBJ2-5
CASSDRGQGDEQYF
>TRBV4-3|TRBJ2-7
CASSQKTGGAMEQYF
>TRBV10-3|TRBJ2-2
CAITVFRDVNTGELFF
>TRBV12-3/TRBV12-4|TRBJ1-1
CASSLALAGEAFF
>TRBV7-2|TRBJ2-3
CASSFRMGGRRTDTQYF
>TRBV29-1|TRBJ2-1
CSVGPTPQFF
>TRBV7-9|TRBJ2-5
CASSSQGEETQYF
>TRBV12-3/TRBV12-4|TRBJ2-1
CASSLGLANPNEQFF
>TRBV15|TRBJ1-5
CATSPPYSNQPQHF
>TRBV4-1|TRBJ2-5
CASSQGVLSVAETQYF